Presented here are 15 T cell receptor beta chains from one specimen sequenced in a study of T cells in Graves' hyperthyroidism and ophthalmopathy. TCR beta CDR3 regions were amplified from RNA transcripts. In the first-round RT-PCR of the TCR CDR3, the HTBI primer set was used. TCRdb reanalysed the multiplex PCR reads using MiXCR and keeps one entry per CDR3 protein. Among over 450,000 distinct CDR3 sequences listed, approximately 17% were seen once. Input material: blood. Receptor source: a woman aged 18 to 35 with Graves' ophthalmopathy.

Only a few counts were recorded for this clonotype. The V and J genes are TRBV20-1 and TRBJ2-7; 8 bases line up with TRBD1. The V and J ends lost 5 bases and 1 base, in that order; junction bases with no gene match: 7. The germline V gene has CDR1 DFQATT and CDR2 SNEGSKA (reference sequence). This CDR3 region has 14 residues. The CDR3 DNA follows: TGCAGTGCTTTATCCCGGACAGGGTCCTACGAGCAGTACTTC. Its protein product is CSALSRTGSYEQYF.

This clonotype has ten or more counts. The rearrangement uses TRBV28 and TRBJ1-5, with D perhaps matching TRBD1 (6 bases). V gave up 2 bases and J gave up 7 bases, with 15 bases separating them. Germline V gene lookup returns CDR1 MDHEN and CDR2 SYDVKM. The CDR3 is made up of 15 amino acids. CDR3 residues: CASSLGSGAQQPQHF. CDR3 DNA sequence: TGTGCCAGCAGTTTAGGGTCGGGGGCGCAACAGCCCCAGCATTTT.

This clonotype was seen ten or more times. The V gene is TRBV3-1, the J gene TRBJ1-2; no firm D call. With 4 bases removed from V and 7 bases from J, the gap between germline ends came to 19 bases. The CDR3 is made up of 15 amino acids. Looked up from germline, CDR1 is LGHDT and CDR2 is YNNKEL (reference sequence). Here the CDR3 DNA reads TGTGCCAGCAGCCCGACATCCGGGAGAGTACGTGGCTACACCTTC. Translating it yields CASSPTSGRVRGYTF.

The chain has TRBV7-9 and TRBJ2-7; 9 bases are a match to TRBD1. The CDR3 spans 15 residues. CDR1 and CDR2 from the germline V gene are SEHNR and FQNEAQ (reference sequence). The J segment lost 5 bases and the V segment lost 4 bases, leaving 9 bases of the junction unmatched. The CDR3 bases are TGTGCCAGCAGCTCACCGGGACAGGGAATCCACGAGCAGTACTTC. Amino acids: CASSSPGQGIHEQYF.

The sample holds many counts of this clonotype. This rearrangement joins TRBV7-2 to TRBJ2-7; perhaps TRBD1 as D (5 bases). CDR3 size: 16 residues. Germline values: CDR1 SGHTA, CDR2 FQGNSA. V was cut by 1 base and J by 0 bases, with 13 bases left in between. The CDR3 DNA sequence: TGTGCCAGCAGCTTAGATTCAGTGACAGCCTCCTACGAGCAGTACTTC. As protein: CASSLDSVTASYEQYF.

As for this clonotype: Just one base apart from a much larger clone, this may be a read error. The V and J genes are TRBV30 and TRBJ1-1; D remains unclear. V was shortened by 8 bases and J by 1 base, with 14 bases between the two germline ends. The CDR3 runs 13 residues. Germline V CDR1 and CDR2: GTSNPN, SVGIG (reference sequence). The CDR3 DNA sequence: TGTGCCCCAAAGACCTCCCAGAACACTGAAGCTTTCTTT. Translated: CAPKTSQNTEAFF. Combining the CDR3 with reference TRBV30 and TRBJ1-1 gives the whole variable domain SQTIHQWPATLVQPVGSPLSLECTVEGTSNPNLYWYRQAAGRGLQLLFYSVGIGQISSEVPQNLSASRPQDRQFILSSKKLLLSDSGFYLCAPKTSQNTEAFFGQGTRLTVV.

Ten or more counts support this clonotype. The chain joins TRBV12-3 or TRBV12-4 to TRBJ1-5; tentatively, D is TRBD1 (5 bases). There are 14 residues in the CDR3. V lost 4 bases, J lost 0 bases, and 7 bases lay in between. CDR3 protein: CASSYGGSNQPQHF. In nucleotides, the CDR3 is TGTGCCAGCAGTTACGGGGGTAGCAATCAGCCCCAGCATTTT.

This clonotype occurred a few times. The V call is TRBV10-3, the J call TRBJ1-3, with no clear D. The V end was cut by 2 bases, the J end by 4 bases, with 15 bases between. Germline lookup yields CDR1 ENHRY and CDR2 SYGVKD. The CDR3 runs 16 residues. This CDR3 is CAISEGRGPRGNTIYF. The CDR3 DNA is TGTGCCATCAGTGAGGGTAGAGGGCCGAGGGGAAACACCATATATTTT.

The chain recombines TRBV5-1 with TRBJ1-4, with 7 bases matching TRBD1. This CDR3 spans 15 amino acids. With 2 bases clipped from V and 3 bases from J, the junction kept 4 bases outside the gene matches. Germline-derived CDR1 and CDR2 are SGHRS and YFSETQ. Here the CDR3 reads CASSLTGDSNEKLFF. The CDR3 DNA reads TGCGCCAGCAGCTTAACAGGGGATTCTAATGAAAAACTGTTTTTT. Together with reference TRBV5-1 and TRBJ1-4, the CDR3 gives the full variable domain: KAGVTQTPRYLIKTRGQQVTLSCSPISGHRSVSWYQQTPGQGLQFLFEYFSETQRNKGNFPGRFSGRQFSNSRSEMNVSTLELGDSALYLCASSLTGDSNEKLFFGSGTQLSVL.

In the case of this clonotype: A junction boundary mismatches the germline segment, possibly from a read error. V is TRBV7-2 and J is TRBJ1-6; D remains ambiguous. CDR3 length: 18 amino acids. CDR1 SGHTA and CDR2 FQGNSA come from the germline V gene. The CDR3 loop is CASSLKGRSLVGNSPPHF. The CDR3, as DNA: TGTGCCAGCAGCTTAAAAGGCCGCAGCCTGGTGGGCAATTCACCCCCCCACTTT.

This clonotype was seen a few times. The chain has TRBV6-1 and TRBJ1-2, with TRBD1 as a possible D gene (5 bases). Trimming cost V 7 bases and J 6 bases, with 18 bases left between them. The CDR3 has 14 amino acids. Per the germline V gene, CDR1 is MNHNS and CDR2 is SASEGT. The CDR3 loop reads CASTSAGGADGYTF. The DNA of the CDR3 is TGTGCCAGCACCTCTGCGGGGGGAGCCGATGGCTACACCTTC.

This chain connects TRBV13 to TRBJ2-5, with a possible D match to TRBD1 (6 bases). Looked up from germline, CDR1 is PRHDT and CDR2 is FYEKMQ (reference sequence). This CDR3 has 13 amino acids. The germline V and J ends were trimmed by 6 bases and 2 bases, with 10 bases remaining between them. CDR3 DNA: TGTGCCAGCAGGTACCAGGGGCAAGAGACCCAGTACTTC. Residues: CASRYQGQETQYF.

This clonotype has only a few counts. The chain couples TRBV3-1 to TRBJ1-5; no clear D. Germline CDR1 is LGHDT and CDR2 is YNNKEL (reference sequence). The V and J ends lost 5 bases and 7 bases respectively, with 12 bases between them. This CDR3 region has 13 residues. The CDR3 is CASSLSFEQPQHF. CDR3 nucleotides: TGTGCCAGCAGCTTATCTTTTGAACAGCCCCAGCATTTT. Complete variable domain (other parts from reference TRBV3-1 and TRBJ1-5): DTAVSQTPKYLVTQMGNDKSIKCEQNLGHDTMYWYKQDSKKFLKIMFSYNNKELIINETVPNRFSPKSPDKAHLNLHINSLELGDSAVYFCASSLSFEQPQHFGDGTRLSIL.

The V and J genes are TRBV13 and TRBJ1-1; 12 bases match TRBD1. Germline CDR1 reads PRHDT; CDR2 reads FYEKMQ (reference sequence). Losses at the gene ends were 5 bases for V and 0 bases for J; bases not matched to a gene: 19. The CDR3 loop spans 21 amino acids. In nucleotides, the CDR3 is TGTGCCAGCAGCCCAAAGCAGGGGGTGGGGACAGGGGGCACGATGAACACTGAAGCTTTCTTT. Translating it yields CASSPKQGVGTGGTMNTEAFF.

This clonotype was seen more than once but under ten times. V and J are TRBV5-1 and TRBJ2-1; D might be TRBD1 (5 bases). Trimming left V 2 bases short and J 4 bases short, with 10 bases between. Germline CDR1 and CDR2: SGHRS and YFSETQ. The CDR3 loop spans 14 amino acids. The CDR3 here is CASSFPQGYNEQFF. The CDR3 DNA reads TGCGCCAGCAGCTTCCCCCAGGGATACAATGAGCAGTTCTTC.